This TCR beta chain was observed in a study of cytomegalovirus exposure and HLA in healthy donors. Findings of the study overall: Sequences of the TCR beta chain were said to predict the HLA-A and HLA-B alleles of most subjects accurately. CMV serostatus was the only immune exposure information that was available. Most of the TCR beta V segments (in an earlier analysis) were productive either about 90% or about 30% of the time.

Comments on this clone: What it binds is not known.

The V and J ends lost 3 bases and 5 bases respectively, with 15 bases between them. Germline assignment: CDR1 ENHRY and CDR2 SYGVKD. The CDR3 is made up of 15 amino acids. PCR involved 60 Vbeta and 13 Jbeta primers. Sequenced by immunoSEQ multiplex PCR; TCRdb stores in-frame clones only, minus some. The data show roughly 140,000 clones, 79% seen once. The sequenced material came from PBMCs. The receptor was derived from a human donor in good health. This chain uses TRBV10-3 with TRBJ2-3; D may be TRBD1 (5 bases). CDR3 nucleotides: TGTGCCATCAGTGATCTGACAGAAGGTCAAGATACGCAGTATTTT. Translated: CAISDLTEGQDTQYF.